Presented here are 27 T cell receptor beta chains from one specimen sequenced in a study of response to subunit inactivated influenza vaccine. A single record per CDR3 protein comes from TCRdb applying MiXCR to the RT-PCR reads. The table includes about 500,000 distinct CDR3 sequences, approximately 15% detected once. Sequenced material: CD4+ T cells sorted from PBMCs, taken around 25 months after vaccination. The receptors stem from a man between 50 and 69 years old who received an inactivated influenza vaccine.

The sample holds many counts of this clonotype. This chain links TRBV6-2 or TRBV6-3 with TRBJ2-1; either TRBD1 or TRBD2 may supply D (5 bases each). CDR1 and CDR2 (germline): MNHEY, SVGEGT. The CDR3 totals 18 residues. Trimming left V 5 bases short and J 9 bases short, with 29 bases between. The CDR3 DNA is TGTGCCAGCAGTCTTCCAAGATTTCGGGGACGGGGTGATTTTGAGCAGTTCTTC. It yields the protein CASSLPRFRGRGDFEQFF.

The gene calls are TRBV9 and TRBJ2-3, with D perhaps matching TRBD2 (5 bases). The CDR3 sequence is 12 residues long. Germline V lookup: CDR1 SGDLS, CDR2 YYNGEE. The V end lost 0 bases, the J end lost 9 bases, and 8 bases lay between the germline ends. The CDR3 nucleotides read TGTGCCAGCAGCGTAGTGGGGAGCACGCAGTATTTT. Translation: CASSVVGSTQYF.

This clonotype was found many times. The chain links TRBV4-2 to TRBJ2-1; 11 bases line up with TRBD2. The CDR3 extends over 15 amino acids. Germline V gene lookup returns CDR1 LGHNA and CDR2 YNFKEQ. Trimming removed 6 bases from V and 8 bases from J; junction bases left unmatched: 9. CDR3: CASRPTSGGEYEQFF. CDR3 sequence (DNA): TGTGCCAGCAGACCTACTAGCGGGGGAGAATATGAGCAGTTCTTC.

This chain links TRBV2 with TRBJ1-1; D call uncertain. The CDR3 is 15 residues long. CDR1 SNHLY and CDR2 FYNNEI come from the germline V gene. V shed 6 bases and J shed 4 bases, with 18 bases lying between them. Here the CDR3 DNA reads TGTGCCAGCAGACGGGAAGGGAGGAGTGTCACTGAAGCTTTCTTT. It translates to CASRREGRSVTEAFF.

The chain has TRBV5-5 and TRBJ1-5; D unclear. Trimming pared 4 bases from V and 3 bases from J, leaving 11 bases between. This CDR3 is 14 amino acids long. The germline CDR1 and CDR2 sequences are SGHKS and YYEKEE (reference sequence). The CDR3 nucleotides are TGTGCCAGCAGCCCGGGCCTTTACAATCAGCCCCAGCATTTT. Its protein is CASSPGLYNQPQHF.

The sample holds a few counts of this clonotype. V and J are TRBV15 and TRBJ1-4; 9 bases are shared with TRBD1. The trim removed 3 bases at V and 8 bases at J, leaving 4 bases unmatched. Germline V gene sequence: CDR1 LNHNV, CDR2 YYDKDF (reference sequence). The length of the CDR3 is 14 residues. In nucleotides, the CDR3 is TGTGCCACCAGCAGGGACAGGGGTCGGGAAAAACTGTTTTTT. Protein product: CATSRDRGREKLFF.

This rearrangement joins TRBV20-1 to TRBJ2-3; D tentatively fits TRBD1 or TRBD2 (5 bases each). Germline loops: CDR1 DFQATT, CDR2 SNEGSKA (reference sequence). The V gene lost 5 bases and the J gene lost 4 bases, with 19 bases spanning the gap. The CDR3 has 15 residues. The CDR3 DNA follows: TGCAGTGCTCGGGGCTGGCCCGCTGCTCCAGATACGCAGTATTTT. Protein: CSARGWPAAPDTQYF.

This clonotype was detected only a few times. This sequence joins TRBV20-1 and TRBJ2-7; D gene uncertain. V was shortened by 4 bases and J by 5 bases, with 6 bases between the two germline ends. The CDR3 runs to 10 residues. Germline values: CDR1 DFQATT, CDR2 SNEGSKA (reference sequence). The CDR3 DNA follows: TGCAGTGCTACTCAAAACGAGCAGTACTTC. Translated, it gives CSATQNEQYF.

This clonotype has more than one count but fewer than ten. The chain employs TRBV6-1 and TRBJ2-1; no firm D call. The CDR3 totals 14 residues. Looked up from germline, CDR1 is MNHNS and CDR2 is SASEGT. Trimming cost V 2 bases and J 9 bases, with 14 bases left between them. CDR3 nucleotide sequence: TGTGCCAGCAGTGAATCATTTCCCAGAAGTGAGCAGTTCTTC. As protein: CASSESFPRSEQFF.

This sequence joins TRBV9 and TRBJ2-1; TRBD2 aligns across 11 bases. This CDR3 contains 16 residues. Germline CDR1 reads SGDLS; CDR2 reads YYNGEE. V shed 3 bases and J 3 bases; nucleotides not matched to a gene: 5. DNA for the CDR3: TGTGCCAGCAGCGCCCCAGGGACTAGCGGCTACAATGAGCAGTTCTTC. Its protein is CASSAPGTSGYNEQFF. Full variable domain (outside the CDR3, taken from reference TRBV9 and TRBJ2-1): DSGVTQTPKHLITATGQRVTLRCSPRSGDLSVYWYQQSLDQGLQFLIQYYNGEERAKGNILERFSAQQFPDLHSELNLSSLELGDSALYFCASSAPGTSGYNEQFFGPGTRLTVL.

This clonotype was counted between two and nine times. The rearrangement uses TRBV4-3 and TRBJ1-1; no firm D call. The CDR3 extends over 13 amino acids. In germline, CDR1 is LGHNA, CDR2 YSLEER. Trimming left V 0 bases short and J 4 bases short, with 6 bases between. As DNA, the CDR3 is TGCGCCAGCAGCCAAGACTCAATCACTGAAGCTTTCTTT. Protein product: CASSQDSITEAFF.

V and J are TRBV24-1 and TRBJ2-7, with TRBD2 identical over 10 bases. There are 15 residues in the CDR3. V shed 4 bases, J shed 0 bases, and the junction held 2 bases outside the gene matches. CDR1 is KGHDR and CDR2 is SFDVKD in the germline V gene. The CDR3 DNA reads TGTGCCACCAGTGAACCTAGCGGGAGCTCCTACGAGCAGTACTTC. Its protein product is CATSEPSGSSYEQYF.

The table lists this clonotype with a few counts. The genes are TRBV2 and TRBJ1-6; D is perhaps TRBD1 (5 bases). The V end was cut by 5 bases, the J end by 7 bases, with 12 bases between. The CDR3 is 14 residues long. Germline V lookup: CDR1 SNHLY, CDR2 FYNNEI. The CDR3 DNA follows: TGTGCCAGCAGTTACGGGACGGGGAATTCACCCCTCCACTTT. Its protein product is CASSYGTGNSPLHF.

Comment on this clonotype: It is unclear where the CDR3 begins or ends on the DNA, so no DNA is shown, and the CDR3 is as TCRdb lists it. This chain's CDR3 is CASSTSGAQETQYF. This chain connects TRBV2 to TRBJ2-5; the table calls TRBD1, which could not be checked here. Germline CDR1 is SNHLY and CDR2 is FYNNEI. The CDR3 is 14 amino acids long, termini counted.

This chain links TRBV10-3 with TRBJ2-4; D is undetermined. The ends were cut back, 1 base at V and 4 bases at J, with 8 bases in the middle. Germline V gene data show CDR1 as ENHRY and CDR2 as SYGVKD. The CDR3 totals 14 residues. CDR3 residues: CAISEFSQKNIQYF. The DNA for the CDR3 is TGTGCCATCAGTGAGTTCAGCCAAAAAAACATTCAGTACTTC.

This clonotype was seen repeatedly, ten times or more. The chain joins TRBV7-9 to TRBJ2-1, with D perhaps matching TRBD1 (5 bases). Germline V gene sequence: CDR1 SEHNR, CDR2 FQNEAQ (reference sequence). This CDR3 has 14 amino acids. Trimming removed 0 bases at V and 12 bases at J, with 15 bases between. The CDR3 reads CASSLALGQGSQFF. CDR3 DNA: TGTGCCAGCAGCTTAGCGCTGGGGCAAGGGTCGCAGTTCTTC. The full variable domain, with the rest looked up from reference TRBV7-9 and TRBJ2-1, is DTGVSQNPRHKITKRGQNVTFRCDPISEHNRLYWYRQTLGQGPEFLTYFQNEAQLEKSRLLSDRFSAERPKGSFSTLEIQRTEQGDSAMYLCASSLALGQGSQFFGPGTRLTVL.

This clonotype was observed a few times. In DNA form, the CDR3 reads TGCAGTGCTAGAACCGGGACTAGCGGGGGCAATGAGCAGTTCTTC. Translation gives CSARTGTSGGNEQFF. V usage is TRBV20-1 and J usage is TRBJ2-1; TRBD2 agrees at 14 bases. This CDR3 has 15 amino acids. The germline CDR1 and CDR2 sequences are DFQATT and SNEGSKA (reference sequence). V lost 2 bases, J lost 6 bases, and 3 bases stayed unmatched.

V usage is TRBV20-1 and J usage is TRBJ2-3; 15 bases line up with TRBD2. The CDR3 is made up of 21 amino acids. V lost 0 bases to trimming and J lost 0 bases; unmatched junction nucleotides: 13. CDR1 DFQATT and CDR2 SNEGSKA come from the germline V gene (reference sequence). The CDR3 DNA sequence: TGCAGTGCTAGAGATCCTCTTGGACTAGCGGGAGGGATATATAGCACAGATACGCAGTATTTT. Protein: CSARDPLGLAGGIYSTDTQYF.

The rearrangement joins TRBV5-1 to TRBJ2-5; D not certain. Germline CDR1 is SGHRS and CDR2 is YFSETQ. The CDR3 spans 13 residues. The germline V and J ends were trimmed by 0 bases and 3 bases, with 6 bases remaining between them. DNA of the CDR3: TGCGCCAGCAGCTTGGAGGCGGAAGAGACCCAGTACTTC. The encoded protein is CASSLEAEETQYF.

This clonotype was counted at least ten times. The chain combines TRBV12-3 or TRBV12-4 with TRBJ2-3; maybe TRBD1 (5 bases). The CDR3 length is 15 residues. Trimming took off 6 bases at V and 3 bases at J, with 16 bases between the two ends. The CDR3 sequence: CASSLAQGKTDTQYF. The CDR3 nucleotides are TGTGCCAGCAGCTTGGCGCAGGGAAAGACAGATACGCAGTATTTT.

The V gene is TRBV5-1, the J gene TRBJ2-5, with 7 nucleotides matching TRBD2. J lost 0 bases, V lost 7 bases, and 12 bases had no gene match. Germline values: CDR1 SGHRS, CDR2 YFSETQ. The CDR3 sequence is 16 residues long. The CDR3, as DNA: TGCGCCAGCTGCCTCGGGGGGACTACGTACCAAGAGACCCAGTACTTC. Protein sequence: CASCLGGTTYQETQYF.

This clonotype has ten or more counts. This rearrangement joins TRBV12-3 or TRBV12-4 to TRBJ1-1, with 9 bases identical to TRBD1. There are 15 residues in the CDR3. J was trimmed by 5 bases and V by 6 bases; bases with no gene match: 10. Here the CDR3 reads CASSHRPGQGTEAFF. DNA of the CDR3: TGTGCCAGCAGCCACCGACCGGGACAGGGTACTGAAGCTTTCTTT.

The sample holds a few counts of this clonotype. This chain uses TRBV20-1 with TRBJ1-2; the D is unclear. This CDR3 region has 15 residues. CDR1 is DFQATT, CDR2 SNEGSKA, per germline (reference sequence). V was pared by 3 bases and J by 4 bases, with 18 bases between. CDR3 region: CSASMLPGKGYGYTF. CDR3 in DNA: TGCAGTGCTAGTATGTTGCCGGGGAAAGGCTATGGCTACACCTTC.

The V call is TRBV28, the J call TRBJ2-2; possible D gene TRBD1, 5 bases. Germline CDR1 MDHEN, CDR2 SYDVKM. V shed 6 bases and J shed 4 bases, with 18 bases lying between them. The CDR3 is 16 amino acids. The CDR3 nucleotides are TGTGCCAGCAGCCCCCTCCAGGGCACACGCACCGGGGAGCTGTTTTTT. Residues: CASSPLQGTRTGELFF.

This clonotype has a handful of counts. The chain links TRBV15 to TRBJ1-1, with TRBD1 matching 7 bases. The CDR3 length is 15 residues. With 6 bases clipped from V and 5 bases from J, the junction kept 12 bases outside the gene matches. Germline V gene lookup returns CDR1 LNHNV and CDR2 YYDKDF (reference sequence). The CDR3 DNA is TGTGCCACCAGGAAATTCGGACAGGATGGAACTGAAGCTTTCTTT. It codes for CATRKFGQDGTEAFF.

This rearrangement joins TRBV7-8 to TRBJ1-1, with 8 bases fitting TRBD1. V trimming: 8 bases; J trimming: 4 bases; junction bases outside the gene matches: 9. Germline V CDR1 and CDR2: SGHVS, FQNEAQ. The CDR3 has 14 residues. As DNA, the CDR3 is TGTGCCAGCTCTCCCCGGACAGGGACCACTGAAGCTTTCTTT. This encodes CASSPRTGTTEAFF.

Remarks on this clonotype: Just one base apart from a much larger clone, this may be a read error. The final CDR3 position lacks the conserved phenylalanine or tryptophan, pointing to a likely read error. The rearrangement joins TRBV7-9 to TRBJ2-1, with 10 bases matching TRBD1. The CDR3 runs 14 residues. CDR1 SEHNR and CDR2 FQNEAQ come from the germline V gene (reference sequence). V shed 6 bases, J shed 2 bases, and the junction held 1 base outside the gene matches. Here the CDR3 DNA reads TGTGCCAGCAGAGGACAGGGGGCCTACAATGAGCAGTTCTTA. Translated, it gives CASRGQGAYNEQFL.